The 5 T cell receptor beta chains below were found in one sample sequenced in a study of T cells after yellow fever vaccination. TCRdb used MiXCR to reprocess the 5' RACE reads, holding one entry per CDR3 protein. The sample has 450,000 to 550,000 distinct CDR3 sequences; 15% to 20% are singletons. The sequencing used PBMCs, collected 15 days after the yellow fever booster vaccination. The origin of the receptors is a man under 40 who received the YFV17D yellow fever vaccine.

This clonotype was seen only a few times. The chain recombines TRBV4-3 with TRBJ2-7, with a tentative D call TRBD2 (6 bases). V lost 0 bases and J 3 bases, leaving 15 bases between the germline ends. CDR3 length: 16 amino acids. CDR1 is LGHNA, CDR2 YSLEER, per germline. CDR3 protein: CASSQDLLAVSYEQYF. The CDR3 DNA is TGCGCCAGCAGCCAAGACCTTTTAGCGGTGAGCTACGAGCAGTACTTC.

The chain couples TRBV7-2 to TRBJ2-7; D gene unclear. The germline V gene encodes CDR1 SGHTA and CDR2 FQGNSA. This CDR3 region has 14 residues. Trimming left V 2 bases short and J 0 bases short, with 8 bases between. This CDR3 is CASSLTLGSYEQYF. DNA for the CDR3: TGTGCCAGCAGCTTAACCCTCGGCTCCTACGAGCAGTACTTC. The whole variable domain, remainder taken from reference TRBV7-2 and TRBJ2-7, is GAGVSQSPSNKVTEKGKDVELRCDPISGHTALYWYRQSLGQGLEFLIYFQGNSAPDKSGLPSDRFSAERTGGSVSTLTIQRTQQEDSAVYLCASSLTLGSYEQYFGPGTRLTVT.

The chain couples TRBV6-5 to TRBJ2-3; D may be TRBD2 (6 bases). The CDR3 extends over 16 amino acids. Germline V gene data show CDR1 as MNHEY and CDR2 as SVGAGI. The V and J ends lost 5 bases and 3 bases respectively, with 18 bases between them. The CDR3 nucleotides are TGTGCCAGCAGTAACACGAGGAGGGCTTCGACAGATACGCAGTATTTT. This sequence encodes CASSNTRRASTDTQYF.

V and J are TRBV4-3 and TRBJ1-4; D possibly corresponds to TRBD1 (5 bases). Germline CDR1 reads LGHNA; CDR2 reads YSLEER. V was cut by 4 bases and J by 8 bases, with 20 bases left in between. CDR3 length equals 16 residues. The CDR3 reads CASSRLRDSRGEKLFF. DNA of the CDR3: TGCGCCAGCAGCCGACTCCGGGACTCCAGAGGCGAAAAACTGTTTTTT.

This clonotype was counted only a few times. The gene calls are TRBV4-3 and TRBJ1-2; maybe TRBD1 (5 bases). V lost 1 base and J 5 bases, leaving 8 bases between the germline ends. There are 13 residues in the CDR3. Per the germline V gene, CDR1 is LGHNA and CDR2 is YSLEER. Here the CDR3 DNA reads TGCGCCAGCAGCCAAGGGGGGGGTTATGGCTACACCTTC. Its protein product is CASSQGGGYGYTF.